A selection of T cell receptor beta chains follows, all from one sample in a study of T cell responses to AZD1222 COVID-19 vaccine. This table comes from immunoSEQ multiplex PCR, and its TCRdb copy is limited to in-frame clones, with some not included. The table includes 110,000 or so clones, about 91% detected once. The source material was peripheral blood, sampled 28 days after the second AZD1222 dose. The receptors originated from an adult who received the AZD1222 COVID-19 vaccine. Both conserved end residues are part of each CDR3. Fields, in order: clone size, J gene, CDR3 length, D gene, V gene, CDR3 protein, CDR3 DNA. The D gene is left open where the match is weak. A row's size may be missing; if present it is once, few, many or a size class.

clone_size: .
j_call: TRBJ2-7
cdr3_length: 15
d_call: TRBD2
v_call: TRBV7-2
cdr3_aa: CASSLVSGGRYEQYF
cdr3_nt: TGTGCCAGCAGCTTAGTGTCGGGGGGTCGCTACGAGCAGTACTTC

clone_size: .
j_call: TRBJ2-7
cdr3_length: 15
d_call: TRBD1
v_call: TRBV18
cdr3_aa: CASSPGQGGLYEQYF
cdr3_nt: TGTGCCAGCTCACCGGGACAGGGGGGCCTCTACGAGCAGTACTTC

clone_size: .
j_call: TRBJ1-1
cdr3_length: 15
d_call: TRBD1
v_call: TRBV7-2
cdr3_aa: CASTLGTGMNTEAFF
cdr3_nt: TGTGCCAGCACCCTAGGGACAGGCATGAACACTGAAGCTTTCTTT

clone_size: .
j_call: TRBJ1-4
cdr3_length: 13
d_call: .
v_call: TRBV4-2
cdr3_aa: CASSQELNEKLFF
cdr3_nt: TGTGCCAGCAGCCAAGAACTAAATGAAAAACTGTTTTTT

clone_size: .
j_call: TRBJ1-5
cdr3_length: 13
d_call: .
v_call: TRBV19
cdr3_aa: CASSPGQERTQHF
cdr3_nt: TGTGCCAGTAGTCCAGGGCAGGAGAGGACCCAGCATTTT

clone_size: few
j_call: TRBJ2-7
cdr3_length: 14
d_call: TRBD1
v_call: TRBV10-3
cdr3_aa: CALRPGQGSYEQYF
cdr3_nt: TGTGCCCTCCGCCCGGGACAGGGGTCCTACGAGCAGTACTTC

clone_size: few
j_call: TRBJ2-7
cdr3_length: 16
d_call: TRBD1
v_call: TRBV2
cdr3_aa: CASRDRGGTSSYEQYF
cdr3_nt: TGTGCCAGCAGGGACAGGGGGGGAACTAGCTCCTACGAGCAGTACTTC

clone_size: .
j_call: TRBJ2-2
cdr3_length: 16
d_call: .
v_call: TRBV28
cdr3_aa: CASSLLAGSGTGELFF
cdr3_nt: TGTGCCAGCAGTTTACTGGCGGGGTCCGGCACCGGGGAGCTGTTTTTT

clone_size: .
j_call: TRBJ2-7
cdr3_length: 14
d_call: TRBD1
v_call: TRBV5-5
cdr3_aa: CASSLTGGVYEQYF
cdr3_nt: TGTGCCAGCAGCTTGACAGGGGGAGTCTACGAGCAGTACTTC

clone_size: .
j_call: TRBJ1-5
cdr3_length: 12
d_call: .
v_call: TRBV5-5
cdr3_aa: CASSLLDQPQHF
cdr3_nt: TGTGCCAGCAGCTTGCTGGATCAGCCCCAGCATTTT

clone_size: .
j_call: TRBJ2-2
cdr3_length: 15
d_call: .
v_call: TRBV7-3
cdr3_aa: CASSAKSQGSGELFF
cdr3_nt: TGTGCCAGCAGCGCAAAGTCCCAGGGGTCCGGGGAGCTGTTTTTT

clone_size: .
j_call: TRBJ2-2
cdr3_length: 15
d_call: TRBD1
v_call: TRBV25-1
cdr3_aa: CASSDRGPNTGELFF
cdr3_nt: TGTGCCAGCAGTGACAGGGGGCCGAACACCGGGGAGCTGTTTTTT

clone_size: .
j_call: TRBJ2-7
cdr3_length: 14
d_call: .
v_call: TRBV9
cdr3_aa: CASSVEHSYYEQYF
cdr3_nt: TGTGCCAGCAGCGTAGAGCACTCGTACTACGAGCAGTACTTC

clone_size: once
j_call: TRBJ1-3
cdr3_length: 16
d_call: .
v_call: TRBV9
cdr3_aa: CASSVGPASTGNTIYF
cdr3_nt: TGTGCCAGCAGCGTAGGACCGGCAAGTACTGGAAACACCATATATTTT

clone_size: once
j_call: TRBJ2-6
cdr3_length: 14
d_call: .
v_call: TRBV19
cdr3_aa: CASSDITGANVLTF
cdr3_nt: TGTGCCAGTAGCGACATCACTGGGGCCAACGTCCTGACTTTC

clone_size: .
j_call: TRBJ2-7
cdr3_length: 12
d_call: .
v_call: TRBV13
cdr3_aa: CASSNGYYEQYF
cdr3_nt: TGTGCCAGCAGCAACGGATATTACGAGCAGTACTTC

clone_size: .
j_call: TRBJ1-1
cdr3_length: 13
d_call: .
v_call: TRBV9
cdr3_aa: CASSQHMNTEAFF
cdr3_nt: TGTGCCAGCAGCCAACATATGAACACTGAAGCTTTCTTT

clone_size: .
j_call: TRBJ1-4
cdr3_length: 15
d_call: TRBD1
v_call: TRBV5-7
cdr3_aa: CASSCRDRGEEKLFF
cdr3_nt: TGTGCCAGCAGCTGCCGGGACAGGGGGGAAGAAAAACTGTTTTTT

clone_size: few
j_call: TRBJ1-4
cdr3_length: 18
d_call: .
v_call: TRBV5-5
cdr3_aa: CASSLDLSTGTRGEKLFF
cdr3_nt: TGTGCCAGCAGCTTGGACCTGTCCACAGGCACTAGAGGTGAAAAACTGTTTTTT

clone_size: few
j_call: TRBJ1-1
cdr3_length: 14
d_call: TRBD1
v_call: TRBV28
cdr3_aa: CASSRTGMNTEAFF
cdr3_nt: TGTGCCAGCAGCCGGACAGGTATGAACACTGAAGCTTTCTTT

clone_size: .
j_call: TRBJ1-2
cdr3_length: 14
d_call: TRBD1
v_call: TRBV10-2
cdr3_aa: CASSSRTGEDGYTF
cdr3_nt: TGCGCCAGCTCATCACGGACAGGGGAGGATGGCTACACCTTC

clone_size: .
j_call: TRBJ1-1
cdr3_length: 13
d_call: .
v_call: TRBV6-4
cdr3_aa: CASSPMEGAEAFF
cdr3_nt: TGTGCCAGCAGTCCCATGGAGGGGGCTGAAGCTTTCTTT

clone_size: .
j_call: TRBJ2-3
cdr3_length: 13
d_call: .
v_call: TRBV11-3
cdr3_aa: CASSLVVDDTQYF
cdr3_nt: TGTGCCAGCAGCTTAGTTGTGGATGATACGCAGTATTTT

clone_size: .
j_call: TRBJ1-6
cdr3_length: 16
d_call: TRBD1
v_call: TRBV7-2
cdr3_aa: CASSARTGDPVSPLHF
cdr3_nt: TGTGCCAGCAGCGCAAGAACAGGGGACCCAGTTTCACCCCTCCACTTT

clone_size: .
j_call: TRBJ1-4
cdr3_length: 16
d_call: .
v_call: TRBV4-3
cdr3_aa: CASSQVQHSTNEKLFF
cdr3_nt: TGCGCCAGCAGCCAAGTCCAGCATTCAACTAATGAAAAACTGTTTTTT

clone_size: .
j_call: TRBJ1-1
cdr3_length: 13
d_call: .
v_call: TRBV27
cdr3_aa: CASSYRGNTEAFF
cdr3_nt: TGTGCCAGCAGTTATAGGGGGAACACTGAAGCTTTCTTT

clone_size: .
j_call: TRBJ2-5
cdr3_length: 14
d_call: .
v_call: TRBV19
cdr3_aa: CASSIRQEIETQYF
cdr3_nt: TGTGCCAGTAGTATCCGACAGGAGATAGAGACCCAGTACTTC

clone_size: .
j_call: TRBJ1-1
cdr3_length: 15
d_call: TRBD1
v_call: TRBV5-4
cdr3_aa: CASSLITGGSSEAFF
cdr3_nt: TGTGCCAGCAGCTTAATAACAGGGGGTTCATCTGAAGCTTTCTTT

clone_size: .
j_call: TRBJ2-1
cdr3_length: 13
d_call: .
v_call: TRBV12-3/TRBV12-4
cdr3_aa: CASSFSTNNEQFF
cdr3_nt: TGTGCCAGCAGTTTTTCTACCAACAATGAGCAGTTCTTC

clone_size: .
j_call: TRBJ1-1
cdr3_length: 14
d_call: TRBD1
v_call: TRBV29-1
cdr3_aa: CSVEKGTGFTEAFF
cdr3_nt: TGCAGCGTCGAGAAAGGGACAGGGTTTACTGAAGCTTTCTTT

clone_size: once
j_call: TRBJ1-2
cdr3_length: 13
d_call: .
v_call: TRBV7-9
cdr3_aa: CASSLGDSDGYTF
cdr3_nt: TGTGCCAGCAGCTTAGGAGACAGCGATGGCTACACCTTC

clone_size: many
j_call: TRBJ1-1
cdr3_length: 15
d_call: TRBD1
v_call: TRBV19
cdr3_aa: CASSTGGQGGTEAFF
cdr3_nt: TGTGCCAGTAGTACTGGAGGGCAGGGGGGAACTGAAGCTTTCTTT

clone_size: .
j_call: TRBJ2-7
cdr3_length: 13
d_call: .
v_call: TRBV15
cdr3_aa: CATSRDFAYEQYF
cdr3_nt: TGTGCCACCAGCAGAGATTTCGCTTACGAGCAGTACTTC

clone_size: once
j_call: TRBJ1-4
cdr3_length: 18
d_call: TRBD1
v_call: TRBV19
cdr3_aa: CASSTTGGQSLTNEKLFF
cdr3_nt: TGTGCCAGTAGTACCACAGGGGGACAGTCTCTCACTAATGAAAAACTGTTTTTT

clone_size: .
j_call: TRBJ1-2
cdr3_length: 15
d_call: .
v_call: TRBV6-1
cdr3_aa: CASSEGTGQNYGYTF
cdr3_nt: TGTGCCAGCAGTGAAGGTACAGGACAAAACTATGGCTACACCTTC

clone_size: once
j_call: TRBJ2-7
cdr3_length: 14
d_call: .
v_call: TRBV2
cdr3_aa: CASRRPTNGYEQYF
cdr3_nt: TGTGCCAGCAGAAGGCCTACGAACGGCTACGAGCAGTACTTC

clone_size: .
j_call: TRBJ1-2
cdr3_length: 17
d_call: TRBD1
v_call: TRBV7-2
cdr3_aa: CASSQRMGTGGMYGYTF
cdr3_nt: TGTGCCAGCAGCCAACGGATGGGGACAGGGGGCATGTATGGCTACACCTTC

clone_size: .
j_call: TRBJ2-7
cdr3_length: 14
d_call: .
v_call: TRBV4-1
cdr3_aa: CASSQGQGNYEQYF
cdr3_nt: TGCGCCAGCAGCCAAGGGCAGGGAAACTACGAGCAGTACTTC

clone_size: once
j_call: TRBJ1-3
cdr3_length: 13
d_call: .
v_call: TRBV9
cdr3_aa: CASSVGHGNTIYF
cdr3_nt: TGTGCCAGCAGCGTAGGGCACGGAAACACCATATATTTT

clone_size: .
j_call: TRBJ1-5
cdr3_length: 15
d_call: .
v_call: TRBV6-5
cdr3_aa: CASRDQGNSNQPQHF
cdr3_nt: TGTGCCAGCAGAGACCAGGGGAATAGCAATCAGCCCCAGCATTTT

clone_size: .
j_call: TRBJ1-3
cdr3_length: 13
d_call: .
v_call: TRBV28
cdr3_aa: CASSSWAGHTIYF
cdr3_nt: TGTGCCAGCAGTTCTTGGGCAGGACACACCATATATTTT

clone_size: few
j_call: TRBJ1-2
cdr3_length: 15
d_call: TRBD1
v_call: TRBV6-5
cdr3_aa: CASSPRQGPTNGYTF
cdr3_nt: TGTGCCAGCAGCCCCCGACAGGGACCTACTAATGGCTACACCTTC

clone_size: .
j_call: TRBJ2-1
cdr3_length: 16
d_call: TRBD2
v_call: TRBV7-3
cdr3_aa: CASSLSPTSGGNEQFF
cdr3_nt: TGTGCCAGCAGCTTAAGCCCGACTAGCGGGGGCAATGAGCAGTTCTTC

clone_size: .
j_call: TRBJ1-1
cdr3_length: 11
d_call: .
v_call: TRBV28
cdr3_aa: CASSLQTEAFF
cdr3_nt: TGTGCCAGCAGTTTGCAAACTGAAGCTTTCTTT

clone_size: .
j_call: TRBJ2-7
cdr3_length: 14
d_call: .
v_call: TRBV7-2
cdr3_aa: CASSLLVGLMEQYF
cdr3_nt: TGTGCCAGCAGCTTATTGGTGGGGTTGATGGAGCAGTACTTC

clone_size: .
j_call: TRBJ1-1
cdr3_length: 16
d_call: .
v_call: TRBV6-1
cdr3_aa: CASSVGGSPLNTEAFF
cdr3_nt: TGTGCCAGCAGTGTGGGTGGGTCGCCCCTTAACACTGAAGCTTTCTTT

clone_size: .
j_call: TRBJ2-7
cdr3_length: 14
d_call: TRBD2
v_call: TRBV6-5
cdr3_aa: CASRTGTSGGEQYF
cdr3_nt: TGTGCCAGCAGGACCGGGACTAGCGGCGGCGAGCAGTACTTC

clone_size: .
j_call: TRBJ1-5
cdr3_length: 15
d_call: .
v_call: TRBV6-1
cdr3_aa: CASSEILTGNQPQHF
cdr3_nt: TGTGCCAGCAGTGAAATCCTGACAGGCAATCAGCCCCAGCATTTT

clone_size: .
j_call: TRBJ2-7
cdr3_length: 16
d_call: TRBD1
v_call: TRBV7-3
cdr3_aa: CASSPSAGTGSVEQYF
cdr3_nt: TGTGCCAGCAGCCCATCAGCCGGGACAGGGTCGGTCGAGCAGTACTTC

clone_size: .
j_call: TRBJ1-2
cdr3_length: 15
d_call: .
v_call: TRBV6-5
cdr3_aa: CASRSIGNPSYGYTF
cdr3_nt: TGTGCCAGCAGATCAATCGGTAACCCCAGCTATGGCTACACCTTC

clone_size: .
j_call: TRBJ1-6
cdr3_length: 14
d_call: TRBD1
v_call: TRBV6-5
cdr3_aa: CASSKDRGWSPLHF
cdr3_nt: TGTGCCAGCAGTAAGGACAGGGGATGGTCACCCCTCCACTTT

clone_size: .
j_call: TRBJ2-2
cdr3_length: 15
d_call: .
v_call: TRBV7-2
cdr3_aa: CASSPGGRNTGELFF
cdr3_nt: TGTGCCAGCAGCCCCGGGGGGCGGAACACCGGGGAGCTGTTTTTT

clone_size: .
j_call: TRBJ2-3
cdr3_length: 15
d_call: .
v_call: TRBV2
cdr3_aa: CASSERAGQPDTQYF
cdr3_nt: TGTGCCAGCAGTGAAAGGGCGGGTCAACCAGATACGCAGTATTTT

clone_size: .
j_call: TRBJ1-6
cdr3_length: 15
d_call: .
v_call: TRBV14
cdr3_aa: CASSQYQGDNSPLHF
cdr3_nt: TGTGCCAGCAGCCAGTACCAGGGTGACAACTCACCCCTCCACTTT

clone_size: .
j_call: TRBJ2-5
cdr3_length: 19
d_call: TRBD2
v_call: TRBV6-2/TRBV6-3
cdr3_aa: CASSYPLRTSGGAVETQYF
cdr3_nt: TGTGCCAGCAGTTACCCCCTCCGAACTAGCGGGGGGGCCGTGGAGACCCAGTACTTC

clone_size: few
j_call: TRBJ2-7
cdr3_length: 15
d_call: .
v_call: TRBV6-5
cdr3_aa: CASSYSGPRTYEQYF
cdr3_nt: TGTGCCAGCAGTTACTCGGGGCCAAGAACCTACGAGCAGTACTTC

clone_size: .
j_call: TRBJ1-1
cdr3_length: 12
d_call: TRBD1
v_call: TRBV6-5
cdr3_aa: CASSYTTGLTFF
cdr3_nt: TGTGCCAGCAGTTACACGACAGGGTTAACTTTCTTT

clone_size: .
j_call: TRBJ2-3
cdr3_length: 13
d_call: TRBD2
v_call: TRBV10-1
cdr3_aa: CASRAGLRDTQYF
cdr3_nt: TGCGCCAGCAGAGCGGGACTTAGGGATACGCAGTATTTT

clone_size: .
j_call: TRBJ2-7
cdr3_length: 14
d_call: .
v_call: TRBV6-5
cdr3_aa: CASSPQPRKYEQYF
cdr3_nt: TGTGCCAGCAGTCCCCAGCCCCGGAAATACGAGCAGTACTTC

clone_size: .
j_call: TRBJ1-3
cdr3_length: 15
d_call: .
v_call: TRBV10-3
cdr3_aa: CAISAGQLSGNTIYF
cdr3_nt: TGTGCCATCAGTGCTGGACAACTCTCTGGAAACACCATATATTTT